This T cell receptor beta chain was recovered during a study of blood T cell repertoires in COVID-19. Across the whole study: COVID-19 samples from acute and convalescent phases originated in the United States, Italy and Spain. T cells, B-cell-depleted T cells, or PBMCs supplied cDNA or gDNA.

This CDR3 is built from 16 residues. Germline loops: CDR1 LNHDA, CDR2 SQIVND (reference sequence). The V gene end was trimmed by 5 bases and the J gene end by 5 bases; junction bases not matched to a gene: 8. Source study methods: By means of reference gene primer amplification, nucleated cell counts were estimated. Assay: immunoSEQ multiplex PCR; the TCRdb copy retains only in-frame clones and omits some. For V, J and clone size, that table is used; D and trimming come from the DNA. This repertoire shows about 250,000 clones, roughly nine tenths found once; its top ten account for 0.85% to 0.95%. The J gene is TRBJ1-5, the V gene TRBV19; 11 positions agree with TRBD1. Material: peripheral blood. The clonotype originates from a woman aged 35 to 49 who had recovered from COVID-19. The CDR3 DNA sequence: TGTGCCAGTAGTGTAACAGGGACAGGGGGGGATCAGCCCCAGCATTTT. Protein sequence: CASSVTGTGGDQPQHF.